The 26 T cell receptor beta chains presented below share a single source sample, sequenced in a study of cytomegalovirus exposure and HLA in healthy donors. A multiplex PCR was run with 60 Vbeta primers and 13 Jbeta primers. The method was immunoSEQ multiplex PCR; TCRdb's version includes in-frame clones alone and lacks a portion of them. The sample carries about 110,000 clones, 83% recorded once. Sequenced material: PBMCs. These TCRs come from a man younger than 30 in good health and CMV-seronegative.

V and J are TRBV19 and TRBJ1-2; the match to TRBD1 covers 9 bases. CDR3 size: 15 residues. V trimming: 7 bases; J trimming: 0 bases; junction bases outside the gene matches: 6. In germline, CDR1 is LNHDA, CDR2 SQIVND (reference sequence). CDR3 coding DNA: TGTGCCAGTACCGAGGGACAGGGAGCTAACTATGGCTACACCTTC. It codes for CASTEGQGANYGYTF.

This chain connects TRBV5-1 to TRBJ2-7; 10 bases are a match to TRBD1. J was trimmed by 6 bases and V by 5 bases; bases with no gene match: 11. CDR3 length: 15 amino acids. The germline CDR1 and CDR2 sequences are SGHRS and YFSETQ. As DNA, the CDR3 is TGCGCCAGCAGTTCCGCCGGGACAGGGGTATCCGAGCAGTACTTC. It translates to CASSSAGTGVSEQYF. The variable domain in full, completed from reference TRBV5-1 and TRBJ2-7, reads KAGVTQTPRYLIKTRGQQVTLSCSPISGHRSVSWYQQTPGQGLQFLFEYFSETQRNKGNFPGRFSGRQFSNSRSEMNVSTLELGDSALYLCASSSAGTGVSEQYFGPGTRLTVT.

The chain employs TRBV4-2 and TRBJ1-1, with a possible D match to TRBD1 (5 bases). Germline loops: CDR1 LGHNA, CDR2 YNFKEQ. This CDR3 has 15 residues. Trimming left V 4 bases short and J 1 base short, with 13 bases between. The CDR3 spells CASSPRRQSNTEAFF. The CDR3 DNA reads as TGTGCCAGCAGCCCCCGTCGACAGTCGAACACTGAAGCTTTCTTT.

This chain joins TRBV10-2 and TRBJ2-7; 8 bases agree with TRBD1. The CDR3 covers 16 residues. J gave up 4 bases and V 1 base, and 9 bases lay outside the gene matches. Germline CDR1 is WSHSY and CDR2 is SAAADI. This CDR3 reads CASSEFGQGAWYEQYF. In nucleotides, the CDR3 is TGCGCCAGCAGTGAGTTCGGGCAGGGGGCTTGGTACGAGCAGTACTTC.

This chain connects TRBV5-1 to TRBJ2-2; TRBD1 might be the D (5 bases). The germline V and J ends were trimmed by 0 bases and 2 bases, with 8 bases remaining between them. The germline V gene encodes CDR1 SGHRS and CDR2 YFSETQ. CDR3 length: 15 amino acids. CDR3 sequence reads: CASSLGGSNTGELFF. CDR3 DNA sequence: TGCGCCAGCAGCTTGGGGGGCAGCAACACCGGGGAGCTGTTTTTT. Full variable domain (remainder filled in from reference TRBV5-1 and TRBJ2-2): KAGVTQTPRYLIKTRGQQVTLSCSPISGHRSVSWYQQTPGQGLQFLFEYFSETQRNKGNFPGRFSGRQFSNSRSEMNVSTLELGDSALYLCASSLGGSNTGELFFGEGSRLTVL.

V is TRBV19 and J is TRBJ2-7; 10 bases agree with TRBD2. The CDR3 totals 17 residues. The germline gives CDR1 LNHDA, CDR2 SQIVND (reference sequence). V was clipped by 4 bases and J by 0 bases; unmatched bases: 9. CDR3 amino acids: CASSTRLAGSSSYEQYF. The CDR3 region has the DNA TGTGCCAGTAGTACACGACTAGCGGGCTCGAGCTCCTACGAGCAGTACTTC.

The gene calls are TRBV14 and TRBJ2-3; 15 bases map to TRBD2. CDR3 length equals 15 residues. The junction had 3 bases not matched to a gene; V was cut back by 4 bases and J by 7 bases. The germline CDR1 and CDR2 sequences are SGHDN and FVKESK. The CDR3 DNA follows: TGTGCCAGCAGCCTCGGGACTAGCGGGAGGTATACGCAGTATTTT. Translated: CASSLGTSGRYTQYF.

This chain uses TRBV9 with TRBJ2-2, with 7 bases matching TRBD1. The CDR3 has 14 amino acids. Germline CDR1 is SGDLS and CDR2 is YYNGEE. Trimming took 4 bases from V and 5 from J; bases not matched to a gene: 5. Here the CDR3 DNA reads TGTGCCAGCAGCTGGAGCAGGGGGACCGGGGAGCTGTTTTTT. Translating it yields CASSWSRGTGELFF. The full variable domain, its missing parts supplied by reference TRBV9 and TRBJ2-2, is DSGVTQTPKHLITATGQRVTLRCSPRSGDLSVYWYQQSLDQGLQFLIQYYNGEERAKGNILERFSAQQFPDLHSELNLSSLELGDSALYFCASSWSRGTGELFFGEGSRLTVL.

The CDR3 protein is CASSQDGPGTKETQYF. The CDR3, as DNA: TGTGCCAGCAGCCAAGATGGCCCGGGAACCAAAGAGACCCAGTACTTC. The chain combines TRBV4-2 with TRBJ2-5, with D possibly TRBD2 on 5 matching bases. V was shortened by 0 bases and J by 3 bases, with 14 bases between the two germline ends. CDR1 is LGHNA and CDR2 is YNFKEQ in the germline V gene. The CDR3 loop spans 16 amino acids.

CDR3 residues: CASSLSPRDRVVTDTQYF. The CDR3, as DNA: TGTGCCAGCAGCTTAAGTCCCCGAGACAGGGTGGTGACAGATACGCAGTATTTT. This chain connects TRBV7-2 to TRBJ2-3; 7 positions match TRBD1. With 2 bases clipped from V and 3 bases from J, the junction kept 14 bases outside the gene matches. The CDR3 runs 18 residues. Germline V gene sequence: CDR1 SGHTA, CDR2 FQGNSA.

The CDR3 here is CASSPGTSGRPHEQFF. The DNA for the CDR3 is TGTGCCAGCAGCCCTGGGACTAGCGGGAGGCCCCATGAGCAGTTCTTC. The J gene is TRBJ2-1, the V gene TRBV7-9; 15 bases match TRBD2. The V gene's germline CDR1 is SEHNR and CDR2 FQNEAQ (reference sequence). V trimming: 5 bases; J trimming: 8 bases; junction bases outside the gene matches: 7. The CDR3 extends over 16 amino acids. Supplemented by reference TRBV7-9 and TRBJ2-1, the full variable domain reads DTGVSQNPRHKITKRGQNVTFRCDPISEHNRLYWYRQTLGQGPEFLTYFQNEAQLEKSRLLSDRFSAERPKGSFSTLEIQRTEQGDSAMYLCASSPGTSGRPHEQFFGPGTRLTVL.

In regard to this clone: One end of the junction does not line up with germline, which may come from a read error. The CDR3 coding sequence is TGTGCCACATTCACTAGCGGGAGGTCCAATGGGCAGTTCTTC. Its translation is CATFTSGRSNGQFF. V and J are TRBV19 and TRBJ2-1, with 12 bases lining up with TRBD2. The CDR3 contains 14 residues. The germline V gene has CDR1 LNHDA and CDR2 SQIVND (reference sequence).

Here the CDR3 reads CASSEYPGTSAYNEQFF. The CDR3 region has the DNA TGTGCCAGCAGCGAGTACCCCGGGACTAGCGCCTACAATGAGCAGTTCTTC. The rearrangement uses TRBV7-3 and TRBJ2-1; 10 bases align to TRBD2. V dropped 5 bases and J dropped 2; count of bases not matched to a gene: 9. Germline CDR1 reads SGHTA; CDR2 reads FQGTGA. The CDR3 has 17 amino acids.

The chain carries TRBV2 and TRBJ1-4, with 9 bases matching TRBD1. V shed 6 bases, J shed 0 bases, and the junction held 2 bases outside the gene matches. The CDR3 runs 15 residues. From germline, CDR1 is SNHLY and CDR2 FYNNEI. CDR3 bases: TGTGCCAGCAGGGACAGGGGTGCAACTAATGAAAAACTGTTTTTT. It translates to CASRDRGATNEKLFF.

The chain joins TRBV6-6 to TRBJ2-7; the D gene is possibly TRBD2 (6 bases). The CDR3 length is 12 residues. V was cut by 9 bases and J by 3 bases, with 12 bases left in between. Germline V gene sequence: CDR1 MNHNY, CDR2 SVGAGI (reference sequence). As DNA, the CDR3 is TGTGCCAGTGAGACTAGTGGCTACGAGCAGTACTTC. It encodes CASETSGYEQYF.

This clone was counted only a few times. J is TRBJ2-3 and V is TRBV27, with 11 bases that match TRBD2. The CDR3 covers 16 residues. The trim removed 2 bases at V and 2 bases at J, leaving 3 bases unmatched. CDR1 is MNHEY and CDR2 is SMNVEV in the germline V gene (reference sequence). CDR3 in DNA: TGTGCCAGCAGTTTACAGGGACTAGCGGACACAGATACGCAGTATTTT. Its translation: CASSLQGLADTDTQYF.

V gene TRBV7-2 combines with J gene TRBJ2-1, with D perhaps TRBD1 (5 bases). The germline V gene has CDR1 SGHTA and CDR2 FQGNSA. Between the trimmed V and J ends, which lost 3 bases and 3 bases, there was a span of 9 bases. The CDR3 sequence is 14 residues long. The CDR3 DNA follows: TGTGCCAGCAGCTTGGGGCTTCACTACAATGAGCAGTTCTTC. Encoded protein: CASSLGLHYNEQFF.

The chain has TRBV9 and TRBJ1-1; TRBD1 matches at 7 bases. V shed 5 bases, J shed 1 base, and the junction held 5 bases outside the gene matches. The CDR3 length is 14 residues. Per the germline V gene, CDR1 is SGDLS and CDR2 is YYNGEE. CDR3 sequence (DNA): TGTGCCAGCAGTCTAGGACAGGCGAACACTGAAGCTTTCTTT. Amino acid sequence: CASSLGQANTEAFF.

V usage is TRBV5-1 and J usage is TRBJ1-5; 10 nucleotides align to TRBD1. Germline trimming cut 4 bases from V and 2 bases from J; bases unmatched to any gene: 3. This CDR3 is 15 amino acids long. Germline assignment: CDR1 SGHRS and CDR2 YFSETQ. The CDR3, as DNA: TGCGCCAGCAGCCTGACAGGGGGCCGCAATCAGCCCCAGCATTTT. Its protein is CASSLTGGRNQPQHF.

The chain carries TRBV11-2 and TRBJ2-5; possible D gene TRBD1, 6 bases. V was trimmed by 5 bases and J by 1 base, leaving 14 bases between them. This CDR3 has 15 residues. CDR1 is SGHAT and CDR2 is FQNNGV in the germline V gene. The CDR3 DNA reads TGTGCCAGCAGCGCCGAGACAGGAGTCCAAGAGACCCAGTACTTC. Its translation: CASSAETGVQETQYF.

The rearrangement links TRBV27 to TRBJ1-1, with 12 bases identical to TRBD1. V was pared by 4 bases and J by 3 bases, with 12 bases of the junction left unmatched. The germline V gene has CDR1 MNHEY and CDR2 SMNVEV (reference sequence). The CDR3 has 18 residues. CDR3 protein: CASSYSSGTGGDYTEAFF. The CDR3 nucleotides are TGTGCCAGCAGTTATTCCAGCGGGACAGGGGGCGACTACACTGAAGCTTTCTTT.

The chain employs TRBV7-2 and TRBJ1-2; TRBD1 is a possible D gene (5 bases). The CDR3 has 15 amino acids. With 5 bases removed from V and 8 bases from J, the gap between germline ends came to 21 bases. The V gene's germline CDR1 is SGHTA and CDR2 FQGNSA. The DNA for the CDR3 is TGTGCCAGCAGCGCCCCGCGGTTAGCGGGGGAAGGCTACACCTTC. Translating it yields CASSAPRLAGEGYTF.

The chain employs TRBV4-1 and TRBJ2-7; D is perhaps TRBD1 (6 bases). Per germline, CDR1 MGHRA and CDR2 YSYEKL. Trimming shortened V by 3 bases and J by 2 bases, and 8 bases separated the two germline ends. The CDR3 spans 13 residues. This chain's CDR3 is CASSQQGTYEQYF. The CDR3 region has the DNA TGCGCCAGCAGCCAGCAGGGGACCTACGAGCAGTACTTC.

This clone turned up a few times. The chain couples TRBV6-5 to TRBJ2-1; D remains ambiguous. The CDR3 has 11 residues. Germline values: CDR1 MNHEY, CDR2 SVGAGI. Trimming took off 4 bases at V and 4 bases at J, with 2 bases between the two ends. This CDR3 reads CASSLYNEQFF. In DNA form, the CDR3 reads TGTGCCAGCAGTTTATACAATGAGCAGTTCTTC.

The chain employs TRBV6-6 and TRBJ2-7; 7 bases align to TRBD1. After removal of 6 bases from V and 1 base from J, the junction contained 3 bases not matched to a gene. Germline V gives CDR1 MNHNY, CDR2 SVGAGI (reference sequence). The CDR3 runs 13 residues. Here the CDR3 DNA reads TGTGCCAGCAGACGACAGGGTTCCTACGAGCAGTACTTC. Its protein product is CASRRQGSYEQYF.

V is TRBV6-5 and J is TRBJ1-1; no clear D gene. Germline CDR1 MNHEY, CDR2 SVGAGI. V lost 1 base, J lost 0 bases, and 6 bases lay in between. CDR3 length: 14 residues. CDR3 amino acids: CASSYYGLNTEAFF. DNA of the CDR3: TGTGCCAGCAGTTACTATGGGCTGAACACTGAAGCTTTCTTT.